Each of the 21 T cell receptor beta chains below was sequenced from the same sample in a study of T cell responses to AZD1222 COVID-19 vaccine listed by TCRdb under 2021. The method was the immunoSEQ multiplex PCR assay. This immuneACCESS table, as held by TCRdb, lists in-frame sequences with V and J called but not all clones. Of the missing ones, under half trace to an unresolved V gene in checked studies; the others have no known cause. The sample data list about 110,000 clones, and approximately 92% of these were observed just once. 2% to 3% of the sample is taken by the ten largest. The sample's time point label is to be understood as: about 28 days (+/-7) after the second vaccine dose. Sequencing was performed on peripheral blood, taken 28 days after the second AZD1222 dose. These receptors all stem from an adult who received the AZD1222 COVID-19 vaccine.

This clone was seen only once. The chain is built from TRBV2 and TRBJ2-3; TRBD2 aligns across 12 bases. Looked up from germline, CDR1 is SNHLY and CDR2 is FYNNEI. CDR3 size: 19 residues. The V gene end was trimmed by 1 base and the J gene end by 2 bases; junction bases not matched to a gene: 10. The CDR3: CASSEVNRWTSGDTDTQYF. The CDR3 nucleotides are TGTGCCAGCAGTGAAGTAAATAGATGGACTAGCGGGGACACAGATACGCAGTATTTT.

The V call is TRBV18, the J call TRBJ1-4, with 7 bases lining up with TRBD1. The CDR3 sequence is 16 residues long. V trimming: 4 bases; J trimming: 0 bases; junction bases outside the gene matches: 5. The germline gives CDR1 KGHSH, CDR2 LQKENI. Here the CDR3 DNA reads TGTGCCAGCTCACGAAACAGGGGATCAACTAATGAAAAACTGTTTTTT. Translation: CASSRNRGSTNEKLFF.

The chain combines TRBV5-5 with TRBJ1-2; no clear D. CDR1 SGHKS and CDR2 YYEKEE come from the germline V gene (reference sequence). The germline V and J ends were trimmed by 4 bases and 1 base, with 5 bases remaining between them. CDR3 length: 12 residues. This CDR3 is CASSQSNYGYTF. Written as DNA, the CDR3 is TGTGCCAGCAGCCAGAGTAACTATGGCTACACCTTC.

This clone was observed a single time. The chain links TRBV12-3 or TRBV12-4 to TRBJ1-2, with D unclear. V lost 6 bases and J lost 8, with 10 bases in between. The CDR3 length is 11 residues. The CDR3 DNA is TGTGCCAGCAGACTCATTGAGGGCTACACCTTC. It specifies CASRLIEGYTF.

V and J are TRBV28 and TRBJ1-5, with TRBD1 identical over 8 bases. Germline CDR1 is MDHEN and CDR2 is SYDVKM. This CDR3 is built from 20 residues. V shed 6 bases and J 0 bases; nucleotides not matched to a gene: 19. The CDR3, as DNA: TGTGCCAGCAGCACCGGGACAGGTGGCTCCGGGTGGGATAGCAATCAGCCCCAGCATTTT. The encoded protein is CASSTGTGGSGWDSNQPQHF.

This chain uses TRBV12-2 with TRBJ1-1. TRBV12-2 is designated a pseudogene. The CDR3 length is 16 residues. CDR3: CASRLGRPGGGTEAFF. The CDR3 DNA follows: TGTGCAAGTCGCTTAGGTAGGCCCGGAGGGGGCACTGAAGCTTTCTTT.

J is TRBJ2-2 and V is TRBV2; the D gene is possibly TRBD2 (5 bases). The V end was cut by 0 bases, the J end by 3 bases, with 11 bases between. The CDR3 runs 16 residues. Germline-derived CDR1 and CDR2 are SNHLY and FYNNEI. The CDR3 bases are TGTGCCAGCAGTGAAGCGACGGCGAGGGACACCGGGGAGCTGTTTTTT. It is translated as CASSEATARDTGELFF.

This clone was detected only once. The J gene is TRBJ2-7, the V gene TRBV7-9, with unresolved D. CDR1 and CDR2 (germline): SEHNR, FQNEAQ (reference sequence). The V gene lost 4 bases and the J gene lost 3 bases, with 7 bases spanning the gap. The CDR3 consists of 12 residues. CDR3 DNA sequence: TGTGCCAGCAGCTCGGACGTCTACGAGCAGTACTTC. Encoded protein: CASSSDVYEQYF. Combining the CDR3 with reference TRBV7-9 and TRBJ2-7 gives the whole variable domain DTGVSQNPRHKITKRGQNVTFRCDPISEHNRLYWYRQTLGQGPEFLTYFQNEAQLEKSRLLSDRFSAERPKGSFSTLEIQRTEQGDSAMYLCASSSDVYEQYFGPGTRLTVT.

The gene calls are TRBV6-5 and TRBJ2-7; 7 positions agree with TRBD1. CDR3 length: 16 amino acids. Trimming removed 0 bases from V and 3 bases from J; junction bases left unmatched: 8. Germline V gives CDR1 MNHEY, CDR2 SVGAGI. The CDR3, as DNA: TGTGCCAGCAGTTACTCGGAAGCACCAGGGGGCTACGAGCAGTACTTC. Translating gives CASSYSEAPGGYEQYF.

V and J are TRBV10-3 and TRBJ2-2, with 7 bases that match TRBD1. The length of the CDR3 is 14 residues. Germline V gene sequence: CDR1 ENHRY, CDR2 SYGVKD. V trimming: 9 bases; J trimming: 0 bases; junction bases outside the gene matches: 4. CDR3 amino acids: CAMQDRSNTGELFF. The CDR3 nucleotides are TGTGCCATGCAGGACAGGTCGAACACCGGGGAGCTGTTTTTT.

The chain employs TRBV7-9 and TRBJ2-7, with 8 positions matching TRBD1. The germline gives CDR1 SEHNR, CDR2 FQNEAQ (reference sequence). There are 15 residues in the CDR3. The J segment lost 2 bases and the V segment lost 4 bases, leaving 7 bases of the junction unmatched. The CDR3 nucleotides read TGTGCCAGCAGCTACGGACAGGGCCCAACCTACGAGCAGTACTTC. This encodes CASSYGQGPTYEQYF.

The rearrangement uses TRBV7-2 and TRBJ1-5; D ambiguous. The germline gives CDR1 SGHTA, CDR2 FQGNSA. This CDR3 has 14 amino acids. Between the trimmed V and J ends, which lost 2 bases and 8 bases, there was a span of 13 bases. Here the CDR3 DNA reads TGTGCCAGCAGCTTAATTTCCCCTAGGGAGCCCCAGCATTTT. It translates to CASSLISPREPQHF.

The chain joins TRBV4-2 to TRBJ2-7; D is possibly TRBD1 (6 bases). This CDR3 spans 15 amino acids. Germline V gene data show CDR1 as LGHNA and CDR2 as YNFKEQ. V was cut by 1 base and J by 0 bases, with 10 bases left in between. CDR3 sequence: CASSQGQDSSYEQYF. Written as DNA, the CDR3 is TGTGCCAGCAGCCAAGGTCAGGACAGCTCCTACGAGCAGTACTTC.

The V gene is TRBV4-3, the J gene TRBJ2-7; D is possibly TRBD1 (5 bases). Germline CDR1 and CDR2: LGHNA and YSLEER. The ends were cut back, 0 bases at V and 6 bases at J, with 9 bases in the middle. CDR3 length equals 13 residues. The CDR3 DNA follows: TGCGCCAGCAGCCAAGACAGGGCGTCCGAGCAGTACTTC. Translated, it gives CASSQDRASEQYF.

The V and J genes are TRBV24-1 and TRBJ1-3; 11 bases are shared with TRBD1. V was clipped by 0 bases and J by 3 bases; unmatched bases: 0. CDR3 length equals 16 residues. Per germline, CDR1 KGHDR and CDR2 SFDVKD. The CDR3 loop reads CATSDLGTGGGNTIYF. Here the CDR3 DNA reads TGTGCCACCAGTGATTTGGGGACAGGGGGTGGAAACACCATATATTTT.

The V gene is TRBV19, the J gene TRBJ2-1; TRBD2 might be the D (6 bases). Germline CDR1 reads LNHDA; CDR2 reads SQIVND (reference sequence). V shed 7 bases and J shed 8 bases, with 15 bases lying between them. The CDR3 consists of 13 residues. CDR3 protein: CASTLTRGYEQFF. CDR3 bases: TGTGCCAGTACCCTTACCCGGGGGTATGAGCAGTTCTTC.

The chain is built from TRBV4-3 and TRBJ2-7; 7 bases are shared with TRBD1. Germline V gene lookup returns CDR1 LGHNA and CDR2 YSLEER. V shed 1 base, J shed 2 bases, and the junction held 2 bases outside the gene matches. The CDR3 totals 14 residues. The CDR3 sequence: CASSQVTGAYEQYF. The CDR3 DNA reads as TGCGCCAGCAGCCAAGTTACAGGGGCCTACGAGCAGTACTTC.

V and J are TRBV5-1 and TRBJ1-6, with D tentatively TRBD1 (6 bases). There are 16 residues in the CDR3. The V end lost 3 bases, the J end lost 5 bases, and 15 bases lay between the germline ends. The germline gives CDR1 SGHRS, CDR2 YFSETQ. DNA for the CDR3: TGCGCCAGCAGCTCAGGGGTCGGGGGGGATAATTCACCCCTCCACTTT. It encodes CASSSGVGGDNSPLHF.

J is TRBJ1-4 and V is TRBV19; 9 nucleotides agree with TRBD1. CDR1 is LNHDA and CDR2 is SQIVND in the germline V gene (reference sequence). Germline trimming cut 3 bases from V and 14 bases from J; bases unmatched to any gene: 19. The CDR3 sequence is 17 residues long. CDR3 DNA sequence: TGTGCCAGTAGTATTTATTCTCGGACAGGGGCCCGTGGGGGCCTGTTTTTT. It encodes CASSIYSRTGARGGLFF.

J is TRBJ2-7 and V is TRBV7-2, with D possibly being TRBD2 (6 bases). Germline CDR1 and CDR2: SGHTA and FQGNSA. V dropped 1 base and J dropped 3 bases, with 19 bases sitting between them. The CDR3 has 17 amino acids. DNA for the CDR3: TGTGCCAGCAGCTTAGTGGGACCCGGAGGGGCAAACTACGAGCAGTACTTC. It yields the protein CASSLVGPGGANYEQYF.

J is TRBJ2-1 and V is TRBV5-1; the match to TRBD2 covers 8 bases. CDR1 and CDR2 from the germline V gene are SGHRS and YFSETQ. J gave up 0 bases and V 2 bases, and 1 base lay outside the gene matches. CDR3 length equals 15 residues. CDR3: CASSFGGASYNEQFF. DNA of the CDR3: TGCGCCAGCAGCTTCGGGGGGGCCTCCTACAATGAGCAGTTCTTC. Variable domain in full (rest from reference TRBV5-1 and TRBJ2-1): KAGVTQTPRYLIKTRGQQVTLSCSPISGHRSVSWYQQTPGQGLQFLFEYFSETQRNKGNFPGRFSGRQFSNSRSEMNVSTLELGDSALYLCASSFGGASYNEQFFGPGTRLTVL.